These T cell receptor beta chains were read from a single sample in a study of T cells in Graves' hyperthyroidism and ophthalmopathy. TCRdb re-called the multiplex PCR reads with MiXCR, one entry per CDR3 protein. The sample shows some 510,000 distinct CDR3 sequences, about 20% of them seen only once. What was sequenced was blood. The source is a man aged 18 to 35 with Graves' hyperthyroidism. Both conserved end residues are part of each CDR3. D genes are given only for firm matches. The size of a clone is reported for some rows only, either as once, few or many, or as a class for expanded clones.

v_call: TRBV2; clone_size: many; d_call: NA; j_call: TRBJ2-7; cdr3_aa: CASSEQDFYEQYF; cdr3_nt: TGTGCCAGCAGTGAACAGGACTTCTACGAGCAGTACTTC
v_call: TRBV6-1; clone_size: many; d_call: TRBD1; j_call: TRBJ1-3; cdr3_aa: CASSSDRGTGNTIYF; cdr3_nt: TGTGCCAGCAGCTCCGACAGGGGTACCGGAAACACCATATATTTT
v_call: TRBV19; clone_size: many; d_call: NA; j_call: TRBJ1-5; cdr3_aa: CAVGQHSNQPQHF; cdr3_nt: TGTGCCGTTGGACAGCATAGCAATCAGCCCCAGCATTTT
v_call: TRBV2; clone_size: many; d_call: NA; j_call: TRBJ1-5; cdr3_aa: CASSEGPLDPGNQPQHF; cdr3_nt: TGTGCCAGCAGTGAAGGTCCCCTGGACCCTGGCAATCAGCCCCAGCATTTT
v_call: TRBV30; clone_size: many; d_call: TRBD1; j_call: TRBJ1-5; cdr3_aa: CAWNRGFNQPQHF; cdr3_nt: TGTGCCTGGAACAGGGGCTTTAATCAGCCCCAGCATTTT
v_call: TRBV20-1; clone_size: few; d_call: TRBD2; j_call: TRBJ2-5; cdr3_aa: CSARVPGRVETQYF; cdr3_nt: TGCAGTGCTAGGGTCCCCGGGAGGGTAGAGACCCAGTACTTC
v_call: TRBV5-1; clone_size: many; d_call: NA; j_call: TRBJ2-7; cdr3_aa: CASSLVQPSYEQYF; cdr3_nt: TGCGCCAGCAGCTTGGTGCAGCCCTCCTACGAGCAGTACTTC
v_call: TRBV12-3/TRBV12-4; clone_size: many; d_call: TRBD2; j_call: TRBJ2-7; cdr3_aa: CASSPGLAAYEQYF; cdr3_nt: TGCGCCAGCAGCCCCGGACTAGCGGCCTACGAGCAGTACTTC
v_call: TRBV6-5; clone_size: few; d_call: TRBD2; j_call: TRBJ2-1; cdr3_aa: CASSYSGGPWNEQFF; cdr3_nt: TGTGCCAGCAGTTACAGCGGGGGGCCCTGGAATGAGCAGTTCTTC
v_call: TRBV28; clone_size: NA; d_call: NA; j_call: TRBJ1-2; cdr3_aa: CASSPTFPSAGTF; cdr3_nt: TGTGCCAGCAGCCCGACTTTCCCTAGCGCGGGCACCTTC
v_call: TRBV29-1; clone_size: few; d_call: TRBD2; j_call: TRBJ2-7; cdr3_aa: CSVDGSGGPSYEQYF; cdr3_nt: TGCAGCGTTGACGGCAGCGGGGGCCCCTCCTACGAGCAGTACTTC
v_call: TRBV5-1; clone_size: many; d_call: NA; j_call: TRBJ1-2; cdr3_aa: CASSLDVGGSYGYTF; cdr3_nt: TGCGCCAGCAGCTTGGATGTAGGGGGGTCGTATGGCTACACCTTC
v_call: TRBV12-3/TRBV12-4; clone_size: many; d_call: TRBD1; j_call: TRBJ2-5; cdr3_aa: CASSLVQGAREETQYF; cdr3_nt: TGTGCCAGCAGTTTAGTCCAGGGGGCGCGGGAAGAGACCCAGTACTTC
v_call: TRBV10-3; clone_size: once; d_call: NA; j_call: TRBJ2-2; cdr3_aa: CASQGLSNTGELFF; cdr3_nt: TGTGCCAGCCAAGGACTATCTAACACCGGGGAGCTGTTTTTT
v_call: TRBV19; clone_size: many; d_call: NA; j_call: TRBJ1-2; cdr3_aa: CASSMTHNYGYTF; cdr3_nt: TGTGCCAGTAGTATGACGCATAACTATGGCTACACCTTC
v_call: TRBV7-8; clone_size: many; d_call: TRBD1; j_call: TRBJ2-2; cdr3_aa: CASSLDRSYTGELFF; cdr3_nt: TGTGCCAGCAGCTTGGACAGGAGTTACACCGGGGAGCTGTTTTTT
v_call: TRBV2; clone_size: many; d_call: NA; j_call: TRBJ1-1; cdr3_aa: CASSVMNTEAFF; cdr3_nt: TGTGCCAGCAGTGTGATGAACACTGAAGCTTTCTTT